Listed here are 31 T cell receptor beta chains from one sample, sequenced in a study of T cell changes during pregnancy in multiple sclerosis. Produced via immunoSEQ multiplex PCR; TCRdb's table is partial and in-frame only. The data contain 25,000 to 35,000 clones, about 89% of them singletons. Sequencing used CD8+ T cells from peripheral blood mononuclear cells, obtained in the second trimester of pregnancy. The receptors originated from a female donor with multiple sclerosis, enrolled in a pregnancy study.

This rearrangement joins TRBV7-3 to TRBJ2-3; 12 bases line up with TRBD1. The CDR3 extends over 13 amino acids. The germline gives CDR1 SGHTA, CDR2 FQGTGA. V lost 10 bases to trimming and J lost 9 bases; unmatched junction nucleotides: 8. The CDR3 here is CANTRDRGRTQYF. The CDR3 nucleotides read TGTGCCAACACCCGGGACAGGGGGCGGACGCAGTATTTT.

This rearrangement joins TRBV19 to TRBJ1-1; D perhaps matches TRBD1 (5 bases). The CDR3 totals 13 residues. CDR1 and CDR2 from the germline V gene are LNHDA and SQIVND (reference sequence). V lost 9 bases to trimming and J lost 7 bases, with 18 bases between them. The CDR3 DNA reads as TGTGCCAGCCTTTCACGCGGGGGGGTTGAAGCTTTCTTT. Amino acid sequence: CASLSRGGVEAFF.

V gene TRBV10-3 combines with J gene TRBJ1-2, with 10 bases lining up with TRBD1. The CDR3 runs to 14 residues. CDR1 ENHRY and CDR2 SYGVKD come from the germline V gene. V shed 6 bases, J shed 8 bases, and the junction held 9 bases outside the gene matches. The CDR3 loop is CAISPSGTGEGYTF. The CDR3 nucleotides read TGTGCCATCAGCCCCTCCGGGACAGGGGAAGGCTACACCTTC.

The V and J genes are TRBV9 and TRBJ2-1, with D perhaps TRBD1 (5 bases). The V and J ends lost 6 bases and 0 bases respectively, with 10 bases between them. This CDR3 is built from 14 residues. Germline V lookup: CDR1 SGDLS, CDR2 YYNGEE. The CDR3 DNA is TGTGCCAGCAACACAGGAGACTCCTACAATGAGCAGTTCTTC. Translating it yields CASNTGDSYNEQFF.

The V and J genes are TRBV11-2 and TRBJ2-1; weak D call: TRBD2 (5 bases). V lost 4 bases and J lost 10, with 11 bases in between. The CDR3 is 12 amino acids. Germline loops: CDR1 SGHAT, CDR2 FQNNGV. CDR3 protein: CASSSPAGEQFF. The DNA for the CDR3 is TGTGCCAGCAGCTCACCGGCGGGCGAGCAGTTCTTC.

This rearrangement joins TRBV25-1 to TRBJ2-7; TRBD2 agrees at 8 bases. This CDR3 is built from 16 residues. Germline V gene lookup returns CDR1 MGHDK and CDR2 SYGVNS. With 5 bases clipped from V and 1 base from J, the junction kept 10 bases outside the gene matches. The chain's CDR3 is CASSQTSGYRSYEQYF. CDR3 nucleotides: TGTGCCAGCAGTCAAACTAGCGGTTACCGATCCTACGAGCAGTACTTC.

The CDR3 spells CASSSWGRGSNQPQHF. In DNA form, the CDR3 reads TGTGCCAGCAGTTCATGGGGCCGGGGGAGCAATCAGCCCCAGCATTTT. The chain couples TRBV28 to TRBJ1-5, with D tentatively TRBD1 (5 bases). Germline V CDR1 and CDR2: MDHEN, SYDVKM. The CDR3 totals 16 residues. Trimming took off 4 bases at V and 1 base at J, with 14 bases between the two ends.

The CDR3 loop reads CASSLDPGNQPQHF. The CDR3 bases are TGTGCCAGCAGTTTAGACCCGGGTAATCAGCCCCAGCATTTT. The chain has TRBV27 and TRBJ1-5; D uncertain. The CDR3 loop spans 14 amino acids. Trimming removed 2 bases from V and 4 bases from J, with 9 bases in between. The germline V gene encodes CDR1 MNHEY and CDR2 SMNVEV (reference sequence).

V and J are TRBV4-3 and TRBJ1-1; the D gene is possibly TRBD1 (6 bases). Trimming took 4 bases from V and 4 from J, leaving 10 bases between them. CDR3 length: 13 residues. Germline V CDR1 and CDR2: LGHNA, YSLEER. CDR3 protein: CASSPEGVTEAFF. The CDR3 DNA sequence: TGCGCCAGCAGCCCCGAGGGGGTCACTGAAGCTTTCTTT.

This chain connects TRBV7-8 to TRBJ1-2; 9 bases fit TRBD1. V was pared by 5 bases and J by 2 bases, with 6 bases of the junction left unmatched. CDR3 size: 15 residues. Germline CDR1 reads SGHVS; CDR2 reads FQNEAQ. The DNA for the CDR3 is TGTGCCAGCAGCCCTACCGGGACAGGGAACTATGGCTACACCTTC. Its protein is CASSPTGTGNYGYTF. The whole variable domain, filled in from reference TRBV7-8 and TRBJ1-2, reads GAGVSQSPRYKVAKRGQDVALRCDPISGHVSLFWYQQALGQGPEFLTYFQNEAQLDKSGLPSDRFFAERPEGSVSTLKIQRTQQEDSAVYLCASSPTGTGNYGYTFGSGTRLTVV.

The rearrangement links TRBV11-2 to TRBJ1-1, with 8 bases matching TRBD1. Germline V gene sequence: CDR1 SGHAT, CDR2 FQNNGV. This CDR3 has 11 residues. J was trimmed by 10 bases and V by 6 bases; bases with no gene match: 4. The CDR3 loop is CASRRDRGAFF. The CDR3 DNA reads as TGTGCCAGCAGGAGAGACAGGGGAGCTTTCTTT.

CDR3 nucleotides: TGTGCCAGCAGCTCGACAGGGTACAATGAGCAGTTCTTC. Amino acid sequence: CASSSTGYNEQFF. The chain links TRBV7-3 to TRBJ2-1; 7 bases match TRBD1. Germline V CDR1 and CDR2: SGHTA, FQGTGA. CDR3 length: 13 amino acids. V was clipped by 4 bases and J by 4 bases; unmatched bases: 1.

The J gene is TRBJ1-5, the V gene TRBV7-9; TRBD1 agrees at 9 bases. Germline CDR1 and CDR2: SEHNR and FQNEAQ (reference sequence). J gave up 4 bases and V 5 bases, and 6 bases lay outside the gene matches. The CDR3 consists of 15 residues. For the CDR3, the DNA is TGTGCCAGCAGCGGTGGGACAGGGCGTAATCAGCCCCAGCATTTT. Translated: CASSGGTGRNQPQHF.

CDR3 sequence (DNA): TGCGCCAGCAGTGAGTTGTCCCCGGGACTAGCTTTGGTTGAGCAGTTCTTC. This encodes CASSELSPGLALVEQFF. The V and J genes are TRBV10-1 and TRBJ2-1, with 9 positions matching TRBD2. The CDR3 is 17 residues long. The trim removed 1 base at V and 9 bases at J, leaving 13 bases unmatched. The germline CDR1 and CDR2 sequences are WNHNN and SYGVQD (reference sequence).

This clone occurred a few times. The chain carries TRBV25-1 and TRBJ2-2; TRBD2 might be the D (6 bases). Germline V gene data show CDR1 as MGHDK and CDR2 as SYGVNS. This CDR3 contains 14 residues. Trimming removed 1 base from V and 3 bases from J, with 6 bases in between. As DNA, the CDR3 is TGTGCCAGCAGTGAATCGGGGGACACCGGGGAGCTGTTTTTT. As protein: CASSESGDTGELFF.

This clone has more than one count but fewer than ten. V is TRBV9 and J is TRBJ1-5, with unresolved D. Germline values: CDR1 SGDLS, CDR2 YYNGEE. The V end lost 4 bases, the J end lost 14 bases, and 7 bases lay between the germline ends. The CDR3 extends over 9 amino acids. The CDR3 protein is CASSPREHF. Here the CDR3 DNA reads TGTGCCAGCAGCCCGCGGGAGCATTTT. Full variable domain (outside the CDR3, taken from reference TRBV9 and TRBJ1-5): DSGVTQTPKHLITATGQRVTLRCSPRSGDLSVYWYQQSLDQGLQFLIQYYNGEERAKGNILERFSAQQFPDLHSELNLSSLELGDSALYFCASSPREHFGDGTRLSIL.

The rearrangement uses TRBV29-1 and TRBJ2-7; 9 bases match TRBD1. Unmatched junction bases numbered 4, after V lost 6 bases and J lost 1 base. Germline V gene data show CDR1 as SQVTM and CDR2 as ANQGSEA. This CDR3 contains 13 residues. CDR3 nucleotide sequence: TGCAGCGTCGTACAGGGGGCATCCTACGAGCAGTACTTC. Protein sequence: CSVVQGASYEQYF.

The table lists this clone with a count of one. The chain employs TRBV19 and TRBJ1-5; the match to TRBD1 covers 7 bases. V trimming: 3 bases; J trimming: 0 bases; junction bases outside the gene matches: 8. The CDR3 has 17 residues. Germline values: CDR1 LNHDA, CDR2 SQIVND (reference sequence). The CDR3 sequence: CASSIGAGGYSNQPQHF. CDR3 in DNA: TGTGCCAGTAGTATCGGGGCAGGGGGGTATAGCAATCAGCCCCAGCATTTT.

The chain combines TRBV27 with TRBJ2-1; 7 bases agree with TRBD2. V lost 6 bases and J lost 7; bases outside the gene matches: 9. Per germline, CDR1 MNHEY and CDR2 SMNVEV (reference sequence). The CDR3 extends over 14 amino acids. This CDR3 is CASRSGLFNNEQFF. CDR3 coding DNA: TGTGCCAGCAGATCGGGACTATTTAATAATGAGCAGTTCTTC.

The rearrangement joins TRBV6-6 to TRBJ2-5, with a tentative D call TRBD1 (5 bases). The CDR3 sequence is 12 residues long. Germline-derived CDR1 and CDR2 are MNHNY and SVGAGI (reference sequence). Trimming removed 2 bases from V and 5 bases from J, with 6 bases in between. The CDR3 bases are TGTGCCAGCAGTTACAAGGGGGAGACCCAGTACTTC. Its protein is CASSYKGETQYF.

The chain combines TRBV7-9 with TRBJ1-1, with a possible D match to TRBD1 (5 bases). The ends were cut back, 5 bases at V and 3 bases at J, with 16 bases in the middle. In germline, CDR1 is SEHNR, CDR2 FQNEAQ (reference sequence). The CDR3 totals 15 residues. CDR3 residues: CASSQLGGEDTEAFF. CDR3 in DNA: TGTGCCAGCAGCCAACTGGGGGGGGAGGACACTGAAGCTTTCTTT.

The chain uses TRBV4-1 and TRBJ2-7, with 8 bases that match TRBD1. Germline CDR1 and CDR2: MGHRA and YSYEKL. This CDR3 is 15 amino acids long. Trimming at V came to 1 base and at J to 2 bases, leaving 4 bases not matched to a gene. In DNA, the CDR3 is TGCGCCAGCAGCCAAGCCCGGGACAGGACCTACGAGCAGTACTTC. Amino acids: CASSQARDRTYEQYF.

The chain recombines TRBV6-5 with TRBJ2-7; D unclear. The CDR3 has 13 amino acids. V dropped 3 bases and J dropped 3 bases, with 9 bases sitting between them. CDR1 MNHEY and CDR2 SVGAGI come from the germline V gene. DNA for the CDR3: TGTGCCAGCAGTTATGGAGAAGGCTACGAGCAGTACTTC. Its translation: CASSYGEGYEQYF.

This clone has more than one count but fewer than ten. V is TRBV30 and J is TRBJ1-1; D unclear. Germline values: CDR1 GTSNPN, CDR2 SVGIG (reference sequence). The V and J ends lost 1 base and 6 bases respectively, with 12 bases between them. The CDR3 extends over 13 amino acids. DNA of the CDR3: TGTGCCTGGAGTGCCCTCTTACAGTCTGAAGCTTTCTTT. It codes for CAWSALLQSEAFF.

This clone was seen once. The V gene is TRBV19, the J gene TRBJ2-7; TRBD2 matches at 10 bases. This CDR3 has 14 amino acids. CDR1 is LNHDA and CDR2 is SQIVND in the germline V gene (reference sequence). The J segment lost 3 bases and the V segment lost 5 bases, leaving 4 bases of the junction unmatched. This chain's CDR3 is CASSVRLAGYEQYF. As DNA, the CDR3 is TGTGCCAGTAGTGTCCGACTAGCGGGCTACGAGCAGTACTTC.

This sequence joins TRBV28 and TRBJ2-7; 7 bases agree with TRBD2. Germline V CDR1 and CDR2: MDHEN, SYDVKM. V shed 6 bases, J shed 0 bases, and the junction held 11 bases outside the gene matches. The CDR3 extends over 16 amino acids. The CDR3 here is CASSPMGSGYSYEQYF. In DNA form, the CDR3 reads TGTGCCAGCAGCCCCATGGGTAGCGGGTACTCCTACGAGCAGTACTTC.

The chain is built from TRBV27 and TRBJ1-1; tentative D call: TRBD1 (6 bases). Germline loops: CDR1 MNHEY, CDR2 SMNVEV (reference sequence). This CDR3 has 14 residues. Trimming removed 6 bases from V and 3 bases from J, with 14 bases in between. This CDR3 reads CASSYTQGDTEAFF. The CDR3 DNA is TGTGCCAGCAGCTATACACAGGGAGACACTGAAGCTTTCTTT.

J is TRBJ2-7 and V is TRBV7-9, with TRBD1 matching over 7 bases. The CDR3 consists of 14 residues. V lost 5 bases to trimming and J lost 0 bases; unmatched junction nucleotides: 4. Germline CDR1 and CDR2: SEHNR and FQNEAQ (reference sequence). The CDR3 nucleotides are TGTGCCAGCAGCCGGGACAGCAACTCCTACGAGCAGTACTTC. Amino acids: CASSRDSNSYEQYF.

The chain couples TRBV4-3 to TRBJ2-7; 8 bases are shared with TRBD1. V lost 3 bases and J lost 1; bases outside the gene matches: 5. This CDR3 is 15 amino acids long. Germline lookup yields CDR1 LGHNA and CDR2 YSLEER. CDR3 sequence reads: CASSHDRTGSYEQYF. For the CDR3, the DNA is TGCGCCAGCAGCCATGACAGGACAGGGTCCTACGAGCAGTACTTC.

The gene calls are TRBV7-9 and TRBJ2-7, with 10 bases aligning to TRBD2. This CDR3 has 16 amino acids. Looked up from germline, CDR1 is SEHNR and CDR2 is FQNEAQ (reference sequence). With 5 bases clipped from V and 4 bases from J, the junction kept 11 bases outside the gene matches. The CDR3 sequence: CASSLVAGGGVYEQYF. The DNA for the CDR3 is TGTGCCAGCAGCCTCGTAGCGGGAGGAGGGGTTTACGAGCAGTACTTC.

This chain joins TRBV19 and TRBJ2-1; TRBD1 might be the D (5 bases). Germline-derived CDR1 and CDR2 are LNHDA and SQIVND (reference sequence). The V end was cut by 4 bases, the J end by 4 bases, with 20 bases between. CDR3 length: 17 amino acids. The CDR3 sequence: CASSTVGRANLYNEQFF. DNA for the CDR3: TGTGCCAGTAGTACCGTGGGCAGGGCGAATCTATACAATGAGCAGTTCTTC.